This paragraph reports one T cell receptor beta chain. This clonotype was recorded only once. Its antigen is currently not known. No qualities accompany the bases; no much larger clone lies one base away. Evidence from a single read is weak. From the cysteine up to the phenylalanine, the CDR3 has a length of 14 residues. The sequence is cut down to CDR3 DNA, 42 bases in frame from base 1. The junction shows trimming of 6 bases on V and 4 bases on J, plus 15 bases between the germline ends. The germline V gene provides CDR1 SNHLY and CDR2 FYNNEI. The patients picked for sequencing were ones in whom flow cytometry had shown an expansion of CD8+CD57+ cells. Severe acquired aplastic anemia was diagnosed in all patients according to International Study of Aplastic Anemia and Agranulocytosis and Camitta criteria. No patient had received any therapy when blood was sampled. In the study, sorted CD4+ and CD8+ blood T cells from patients with severe aplastic anemia and from healthy subjects underwent deep sequencing of TCR repertoires. In the USA, patient enrollment took place under clinicaltrials.gov protocols 00001620, 01623167, 00001397, 00071045, 00081523 and 00961064. Ficoll-Paque density gradient centrifugation was used to isolate peripheral blood mononuclear cells. CD4+ and CD8+ T cells were sorted by FACS or magnetic beads before DNA extraction.

The sample belongs to a study of CD8+CD57+ T cells in acquired aplastic anemia (dated 2018 in TCRdb). Turning to the overall study: DNA extracted from sorted CD4+ and CD8+ cells had a mean of about 3.2 ug, with a range of roughly 0.18 to 27.4 ug. CD8+CD57+ expansion was defined as frequency above the mean frequency observed in healthy subjects.

Profiling of TCR beta VDJ combinations and CDR3 sequences used genomic DNA as the template. TCR repertoire sequencing was run on an Illumina HiSeq 2000. Per the authors' processing: TRBV/TRBJ rearrangement plots, CDR3 size and DJ length profiles, and Simpson's diversity index were used to evaluate the repertoires. The most abundant DNA sequence in the deep sequencing data was taken as the immunodominant clone. CDR3 amino acid sequences were screened for sharing across subjects and compared with published repertoires and the VDJdb database. Clones were called with MiXCR by TCRdb after fastp trimmed the public reads at Q25, and only in-frame beta chains were retained. CDR3 protein sequences are deduplicated, and each keeps its most common genes and DNA. TCRdb, rather than the study authors, made the V and J calls. This sample holds approximately 200,000 distinct CDR3 sequences; roughly 50% were observed only once. The ten largest clones add up to 15% to 20% of the sample.

Points the paper makes about the study in general: Patients and healthy controls showed no significant difference in CD8+ Simpson's diversity (P=0.060). Approximately 27 CD8+ CDR3 sequences were found in both patients and controls but appeared to be highly expressed in patients and within the immunodominant clones of the patients.

The clonotype originates from a human donor with aplastic anemia. In this chain, TRBV2 is recombined with TRBJ1-1, and the D gene may be TRBD1, 6 bases matching. Source material: sorted CD4+, CD8+, or CD8+CD57+ T cells (not recorded which) from PBMCs. The CDR3 amino acid sequence is: CASRTRGLGTEAFF. Read as DNA, the sequence is TGTGCCAGCAGGACCCGGGGGCTGGGCACTGAAGCTTTCTTT. When the CDR3 is completed using the reference TRBV2 and TRBJ1-1 genes on either side, the full variable domain is EPEVTQTPSHQVTQMGQEVILRCVPISNHLYFYWYRQILGQKVEFLVSFYNNEISEKSEIFDDQFSVERPDGSNFTLKIRSTKLEDSAMYFCASRTRGLGTEAFFGQGTRLTVV.